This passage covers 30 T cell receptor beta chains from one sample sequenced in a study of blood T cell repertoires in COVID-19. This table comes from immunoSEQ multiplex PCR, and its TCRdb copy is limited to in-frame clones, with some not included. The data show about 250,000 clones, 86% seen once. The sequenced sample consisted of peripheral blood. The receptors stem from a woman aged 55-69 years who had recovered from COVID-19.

In DNA form, the CDR3 reads TGCGCCAGCAGCCCGACGAGGGGAGGAGGCTACACCTTC. Encoded protein: CASSPTRGGGYTF. The genes are TRBV5-1 and TRBJ1-2; a weak D match, TRBD1 (5 bases). Per germline, CDR1 SGHRS and CDR2 YFSETQ. V was clipped by 4 bases and J by 8 bases, with 15 bases between them. This CDR3 is 13 amino acids long.

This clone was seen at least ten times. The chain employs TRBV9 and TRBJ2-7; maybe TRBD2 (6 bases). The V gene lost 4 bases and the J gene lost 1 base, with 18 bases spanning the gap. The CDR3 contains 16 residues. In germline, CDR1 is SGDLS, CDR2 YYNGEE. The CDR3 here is CASSPLPGTDSYEQYF. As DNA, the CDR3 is TGTGCCAGCAGCCCTCTCCCCGGGACTGATTCCTACGAGCAGTACTTC.

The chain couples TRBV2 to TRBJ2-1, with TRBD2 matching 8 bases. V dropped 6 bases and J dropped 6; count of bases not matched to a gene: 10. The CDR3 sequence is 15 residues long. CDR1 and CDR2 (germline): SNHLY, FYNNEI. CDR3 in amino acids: CASRAGRGAGNEQFF. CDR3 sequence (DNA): TGTGCCAGCAGAGCAGGGCGGGGGGCTGGCAATGAGCAGTTCTTC.

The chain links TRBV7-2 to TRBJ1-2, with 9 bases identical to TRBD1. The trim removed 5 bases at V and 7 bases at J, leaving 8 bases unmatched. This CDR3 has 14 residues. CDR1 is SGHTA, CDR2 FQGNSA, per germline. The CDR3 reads CASSPPGTGIGYTF. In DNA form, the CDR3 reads TGTGCCAGCAGCCCGCCGGGGACAGGGATTGGCTACACCTTC.

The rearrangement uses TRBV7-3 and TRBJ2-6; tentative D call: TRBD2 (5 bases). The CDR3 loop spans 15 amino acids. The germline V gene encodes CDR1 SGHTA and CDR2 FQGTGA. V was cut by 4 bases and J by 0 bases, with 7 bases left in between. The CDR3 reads CASSSRVSGANVLTF. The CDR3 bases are TGTGCCAGCAGCTCGCGGGTCTCTGGGGCCAACGTCCTGACTTTC.

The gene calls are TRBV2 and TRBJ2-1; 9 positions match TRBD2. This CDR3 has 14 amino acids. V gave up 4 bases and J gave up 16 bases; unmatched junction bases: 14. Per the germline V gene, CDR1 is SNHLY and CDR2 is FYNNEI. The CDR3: CASSVETSGLIVFF. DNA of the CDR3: TGTGCCAGCAGTGTAGAAACTAGCGGGCTCATCGTCTTCTTC. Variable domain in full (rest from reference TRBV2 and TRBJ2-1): EPEVTQTPSHQVTQMGQEVILRCVPISNHLYFYWYRQILGQKVEFLVSFYNNEISEKSEIFDDQFSVERPDGSNFTLKIRSTKLEDSAMYFCASSVETSGLIVFFGPGTRLTVL.

CDR3 region: CASSLQGQVNSYEQYF. CDR3 DNA: TGTGCCAGCTCACTACAGGGACAGGTGAACTCCTACGAGCAGTACTTC. This chain connects TRBV18 to TRBJ2-7; 8 bases line up with TRBD1. The CDR3 loop spans 16 amino acids. Germline CDR1 and CDR2: KGHSH and LQKENI. J gave up 0 bases and V 4 bases, and 8 bases lay outside the gene matches.

The CDR3 here is CASSWGTGRETQYF. CDR3 bases: TGTGCCAGCAGTTGGGGGACAGGGAGAGAGACCCAGTACTTC. The V call is TRBV27, the J call TRBJ2-5; TRBD1 matches 9 bases. V lost 4 bases, J lost 4 bases, and 4 bases stayed unmatched. This CDR3 contains 14 residues. Germline V gives CDR1 MNHEY, CDR2 SMNVEV (reference sequence).

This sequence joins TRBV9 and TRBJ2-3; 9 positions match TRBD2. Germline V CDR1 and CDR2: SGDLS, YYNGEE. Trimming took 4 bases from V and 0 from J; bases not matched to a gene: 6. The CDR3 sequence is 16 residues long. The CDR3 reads CASSPRGGSSTDTQYF. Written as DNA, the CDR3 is TGTGCCAGCAGCCCGCGGGGGGGCTCTAGCACAGATACGCAGTATTTT. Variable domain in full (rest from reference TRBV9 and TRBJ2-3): DSGVTQTPKHLITATGQRVTLRCSPRSGDLSVYWYQQSLDQGLQFLIQYYNGEERAKGNILERFSAQQFPDLHSELNLSSLELGDSALYFCASSPRGGSSTDTQYFGPGTRLTVL.

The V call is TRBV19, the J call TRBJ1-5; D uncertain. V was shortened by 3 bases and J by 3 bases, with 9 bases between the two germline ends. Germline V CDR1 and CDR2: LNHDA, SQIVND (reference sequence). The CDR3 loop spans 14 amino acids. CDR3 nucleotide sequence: TGTGCCAGTAGTATTTCGCGATTCAATCAGCCCCAGCATTTT. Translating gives CASSISRFNQPQHF. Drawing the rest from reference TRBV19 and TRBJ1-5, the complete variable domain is DGGITQSPKYLFRKEGQNVTLSCEQNLNHDAMYWYRQDPGQGLRLIYYSQIVNDFQKGDIAEGYSVSREKKESFPLTVTSAQKNPTAFYLCASSISRFNQPQHFGDGTRLSIL.

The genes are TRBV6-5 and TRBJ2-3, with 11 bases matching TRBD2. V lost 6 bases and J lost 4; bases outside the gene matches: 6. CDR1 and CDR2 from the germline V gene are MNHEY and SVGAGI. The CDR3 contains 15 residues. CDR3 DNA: TGTGCCAGCAGGTCACTAGCGGGGGATTCAGATACGCAGTATTTT. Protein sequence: CASRSLAGDSDTQYF.

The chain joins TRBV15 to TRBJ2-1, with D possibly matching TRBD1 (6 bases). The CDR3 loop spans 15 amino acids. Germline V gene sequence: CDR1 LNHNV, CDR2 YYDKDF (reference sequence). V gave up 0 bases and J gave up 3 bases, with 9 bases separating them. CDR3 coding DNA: TGTGCCACCAGCAGAGATCTACAGGGCTACAATGAGCAGTTCTTC. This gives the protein CATSRDLQGYNEQFF.

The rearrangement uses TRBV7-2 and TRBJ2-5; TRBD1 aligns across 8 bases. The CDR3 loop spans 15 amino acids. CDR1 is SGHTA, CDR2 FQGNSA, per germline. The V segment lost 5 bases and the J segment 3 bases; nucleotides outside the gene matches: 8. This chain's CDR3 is CASSLYPTGEETQYF. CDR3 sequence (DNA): TGTGCCAGCAGCCTATACCCGACAGGGGAAGAGACCCAGTACTTC. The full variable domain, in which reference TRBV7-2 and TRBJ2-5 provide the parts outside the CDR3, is GAGVSQSPSNKVTEKGKDVELRCDPISGHTALYWYRQSLGQGLEFLIYFQGNSAPDKSGLPSDRFSAERTGGSVSTLTIQRTQQEDSAVYLCASSLYPTGEETQYFGPGTRLLVL.

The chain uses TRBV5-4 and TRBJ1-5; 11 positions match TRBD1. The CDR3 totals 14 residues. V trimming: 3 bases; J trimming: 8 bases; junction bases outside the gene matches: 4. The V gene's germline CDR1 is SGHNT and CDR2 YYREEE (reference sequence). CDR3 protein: CASSWDRGDEPQHF. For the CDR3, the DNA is TGTGCCAGCAGCTGGGACAGGGGGGATGAGCCCCAGCATTTT. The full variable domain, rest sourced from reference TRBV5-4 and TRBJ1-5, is ETGVTQSPTHLIKTRGQQVTLRCSSQSGHNTVSWYQQALGQGPQFIFQYYREEENGRGNFPPRFSGLQFPNYSSELNVNALELDDSALYLCASSWDRGDEPQHFGDGTRLSIL.

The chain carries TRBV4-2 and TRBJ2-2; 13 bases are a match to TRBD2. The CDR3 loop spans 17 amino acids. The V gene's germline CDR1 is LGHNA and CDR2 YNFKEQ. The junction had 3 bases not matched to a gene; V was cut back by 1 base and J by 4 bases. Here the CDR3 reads CASSQGLAGGGTGELFF. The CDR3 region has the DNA TGTGCCAGCAGCCAAGGACTAGCGGGGGGTGGCACCGGGGAGCTGTTTTTT.

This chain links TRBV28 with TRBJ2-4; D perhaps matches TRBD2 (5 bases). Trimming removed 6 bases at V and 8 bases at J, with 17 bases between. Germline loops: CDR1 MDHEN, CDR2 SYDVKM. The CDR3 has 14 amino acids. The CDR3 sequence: CASSSPTGVDIQYF. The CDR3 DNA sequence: TGTGCCAGCAGCTCCCCGACCGGGGTCGACATTCAGTACTTC.

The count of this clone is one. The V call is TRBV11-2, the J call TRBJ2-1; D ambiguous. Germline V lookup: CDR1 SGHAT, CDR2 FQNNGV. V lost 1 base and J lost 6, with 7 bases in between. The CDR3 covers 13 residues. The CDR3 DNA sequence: TGTGCCAGCAGCTTAGGGCCAGTCAATGAGCAGTTCTTC. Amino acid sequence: CASSLGPVNEQFF.

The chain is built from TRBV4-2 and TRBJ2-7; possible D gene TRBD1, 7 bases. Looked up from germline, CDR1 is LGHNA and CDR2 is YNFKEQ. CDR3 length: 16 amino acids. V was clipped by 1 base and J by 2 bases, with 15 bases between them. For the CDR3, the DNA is TGTGCCAGCAGCCAAGGATCGACAGGGAGGACCTACGAGCAGTACTTC. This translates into CASSQGSTGRTYEQYF.

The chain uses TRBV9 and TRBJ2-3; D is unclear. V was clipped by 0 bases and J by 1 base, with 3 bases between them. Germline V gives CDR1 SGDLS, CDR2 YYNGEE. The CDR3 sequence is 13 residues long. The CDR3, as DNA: TGTGCCAGCAGCGTAGGAGGCACAGATACGCAGTATTTT. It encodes CASSVGGTDTQYF.

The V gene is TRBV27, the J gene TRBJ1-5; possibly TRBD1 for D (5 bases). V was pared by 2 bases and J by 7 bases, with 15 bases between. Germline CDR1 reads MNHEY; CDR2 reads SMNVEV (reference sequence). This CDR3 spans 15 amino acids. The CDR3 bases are TGTGCCAGCAGTTTAGGTTCAGGGATCGGCCAGCCCCAGCATTTT. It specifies CASSLGSGIGQPQHF.

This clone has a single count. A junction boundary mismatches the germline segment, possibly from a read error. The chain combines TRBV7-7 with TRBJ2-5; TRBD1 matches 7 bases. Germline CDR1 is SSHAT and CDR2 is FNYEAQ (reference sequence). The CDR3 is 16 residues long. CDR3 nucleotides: TGTGCTAGCAGTCCCAGCCGCAGGGGGTCCCCTGAGACCCAGTACTTC. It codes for CASSPSRRGSPETQYF.

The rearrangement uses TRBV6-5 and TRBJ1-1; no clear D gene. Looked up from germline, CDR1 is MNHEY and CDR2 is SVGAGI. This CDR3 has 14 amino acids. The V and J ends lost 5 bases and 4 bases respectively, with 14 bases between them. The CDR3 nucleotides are TGTGCCAGCAGTCCCTTGATGGGAGCCACTGAAGCTTTCTTT. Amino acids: CASSPLMGATEAFF.

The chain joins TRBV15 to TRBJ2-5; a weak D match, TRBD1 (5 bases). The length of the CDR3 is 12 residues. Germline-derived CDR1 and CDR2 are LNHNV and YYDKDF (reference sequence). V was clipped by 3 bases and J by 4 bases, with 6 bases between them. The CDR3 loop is CATSRGPETQYF. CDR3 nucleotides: TGTGCCACCAGCAGGGGGCCAGAGACCCAGTACTTC. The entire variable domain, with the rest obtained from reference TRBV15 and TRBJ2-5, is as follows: DAMVIQNPRYQVTQFGKPVTLSCSQTLNHNVMYWYQQKSSQAPKLLFHYYDKDFNNEADTPDNFQSRRPNTSFCFLDIRSPGLGDTAMYLCATSRGPETQYFGPGTRLLVL.

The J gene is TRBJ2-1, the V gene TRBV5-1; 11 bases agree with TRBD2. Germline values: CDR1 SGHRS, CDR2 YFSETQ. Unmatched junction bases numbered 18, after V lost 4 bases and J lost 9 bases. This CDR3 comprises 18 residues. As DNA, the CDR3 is TGCGCCAGCAGCGGCACTAGCGGGGGCCCATCCGTAGTGGGTGAGCAGTTCTTC. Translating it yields CASSGTSGGPSVVGEQFF.

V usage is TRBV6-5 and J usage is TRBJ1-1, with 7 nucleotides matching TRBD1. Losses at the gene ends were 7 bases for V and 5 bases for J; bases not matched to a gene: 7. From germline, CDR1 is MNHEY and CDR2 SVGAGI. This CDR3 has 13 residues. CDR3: CASTPTGFTEAFF. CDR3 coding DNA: TGTGCCAGCACCCCGACAGGGTTTACTGAAGCTTTCTTT.

The CDR3 nucleotides read TGTGCCAGTAGTAGGGACGGGAGTAAATACGAGCAGTACTTC. Translation gives CASSRDGSKYEQYF. The chain has TRBV19 and TRBJ2-7, with D possibly TRBD2 on 6 matching bases. Trimming left V 4 bases short and J 4 bases short, with 14 bases between. Germline-derived CDR1 and CDR2 are LNHDA and SQIVND (reference sequence). CDR3 length: 14 amino acids.

The CDR3 DNA follows: TGTGCCAGCAGCGACAGGGGGGCCAGGAACACTGAAGCTTTCTTT. Protein sequence: CASSDRGARNTEAFF. The V call is TRBV27, the J call TRBJ1-1; 9 bases fit TRBD1. The CDR3 totals 15 residues. From germline, CDR1 is MNHEY and CDR2 SMNVEV (reference sequence). Trimming took 6 bases from V and 1 from J; bases not matched to a gene: 6.

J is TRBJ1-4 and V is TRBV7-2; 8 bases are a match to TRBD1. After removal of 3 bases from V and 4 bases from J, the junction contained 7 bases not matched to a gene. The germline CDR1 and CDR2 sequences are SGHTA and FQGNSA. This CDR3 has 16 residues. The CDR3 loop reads CASSFSPGQVNEKLFF. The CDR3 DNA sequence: TGTGCCAGCAGCTTTAGCCCGGGACAGGTTAATGAAAAACTGTTTTTT.

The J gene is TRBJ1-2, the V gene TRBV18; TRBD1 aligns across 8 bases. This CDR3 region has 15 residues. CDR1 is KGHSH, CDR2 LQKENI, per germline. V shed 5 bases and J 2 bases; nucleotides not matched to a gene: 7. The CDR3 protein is CASSARGRGNYGYTF. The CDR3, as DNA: TGTGCCAGCTCAGCCAGGGGGCGCGGGAACTATGGCTACACCTTC.

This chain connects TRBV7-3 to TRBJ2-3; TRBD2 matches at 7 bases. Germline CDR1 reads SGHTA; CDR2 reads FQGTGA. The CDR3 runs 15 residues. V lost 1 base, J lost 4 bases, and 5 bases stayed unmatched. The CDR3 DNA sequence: TGTGCCAGCAGCTTAAGGGCGGGGAGGGCAGATACGCAGTATTTT. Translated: CASSLRAGRADTQYF.